This T cell receptor (beta chain) originates from a study of blood T cell repertoires in COVID-19. The germline CDR1 and CDR2 sequences are SGHRS and YFSETQ. Trimming took 4 bases from V and 6 from J; bases not matched to a gene: 6. The CDR3 covers 13 residues. The method was immunoSEQ multiplex PCR; TCRdb's version includes in-frame clones alone and lacks a portion of them. The profile shows around 42,000 clones, 70% to 90% of them singletons. J is TRBJ1-2 and V is TRBV5-1, with 7 nucleotides matching TRBD1. This receptor was taken from a human donor in a cohort sampled during active COVID-19. What was sequenced was peripheral blood. In DNA form, the CDR3 reads TGCGCCAGCAGCCCGACAGGGTTCAATGGCTACACCTTC. It encodes CASSPTGFNGYTF. The full variable domain, rest sourced from reference TRBV5-1 and TRBJ1-2, is KAGVTQTPRYLIKTRGQQVTLSCSPISGHRSVSWYQQTPGQGLQFLFEYFSETQRNKGNFPGRFSGRQFSNSRSEMNVSTLELGDSALYLCASSPTGFNGYTFGSGTRLTVV.